This T cell receptor beta chain comes out of a study of neurological immune-mediated disorders. Germline CDR1 and CDR2: LNHNV and YYDKDF (reference sequence). The V end lost 5 bases, the J end lost 4 bases, and 8 bases lay between the germline ends. The CDR3 is 12 amino acids. Each TCR transcript was tagged with a 10-nucleotide random UMI during 5'RACE. TCRdb independently ran MiXCR on the 5' RACE reads; one entry per CDR3 protein. The profile shows tens of thousands of distinct CDR3 sequences, 13% to 15% of them singletons. This clonotype showed up many times. The antigen remains unidentified. Points from the study as a whole: The absence of any CDR3 amino acid sequence shared by expanded clones across subjects suggests that repertoires were private in all groups. Multiple sclerosis, the disease with the least TCR clonal expansion, fell below healthy controls, whereas HTLV-1-associated myelopathy showed the most.

The study built unsorted libraries from 2 million PBMCs kept at -80 C. Input material: PBMCs. The sequence came from a woman aged 45-65 years in good health. This rearrangement joins TRBV15 to TRBJ2-5; perhaps TRBD2 as D (6 bases). The DNA for the CDR3 is TGTGCCACCAGCCCGGGAGTAGAGACCCAGTACTTC. This translates into CATSPGVETQYF.